What follows are 9 T cell receptor beta chains derived from one specimen sequenced in a study of breast tumors, draining lymph nodes, adjacent tissues. TCRdb redid the calling of the multiplex PCR reads with MiXCR, one entry per CDR3 protein. The data hold fewer than 300,000 distinct CDR3 sequences, with approximately 29% observed a single time. Samples came from axillary lymph nodes draining the breast cancer. Material: axillary lymph node tissue. These receptors were obtained from a female donor with breast cancer. Some clones in this sample may be carry-over from other donors' samples.

This clonotype was counted ten times or more. The V gene is TRBV7-9, the J gene TRBJ2-2; tentative D call: TRBD2 (5 bases). The CDR3 has 15 amino acids. The V gene's germline CDR1 is SEHNR and CDR2 FQNEAQ (reference sequence). Trimming took 4 bases from V and 2 from J, leaving 11 bases between them. In DNA form, the CDR3 reads TGTGCCAGCAGCTCCCCTACGGGAAACACCGGGGAGCTGTTTTTT. This codes for CASSSPTGNTGELFF.

This clonotype was recorded at least ten times. The junction shows a germline mismatch at one end, possibly a read error. The chain links TRBV12-3 or TRBV12-4 to TRBJ2-7; possibly TRBD2 for D (6 bases). CDR3 length: 13 amino acids. The DNA for the CDR3 is TGTGCCAGCAGTCTAGCGAGAAGCTACGAGCAGTACTTC. Its translation: CASSLARSYEQYF.

The chain employs TRBV3-1 and TRBJ1-1; D is perhaps TRBD1 (6 bases). The germline V and J ends were trimmed by 2 bases and 4 bases, with 11 bases remaining between them. Germline assignment: CDR1 LGHDT and CDR2 YNNKEL (reference sequence). The CDR3 consists of 14 residues. CDR3 sequence (DNA): TGTGCCAGCAGCCAAAGGGGGGGCGGCACTGAAGCTTTCTTT. Translated, it gives CASSQRGGGTEAFF.

This clonotype was counted between two and nine times. The junction departs from the called germline gene at one end, perhaps through a read error. The rearrangement joins TRBV9 to TRBJ2-7; 11 nucleotides agree with TRBD2. This CDR3 comprises 16 residues. CDR1 is SGDLS, CDR2 YYNGEE, per germline. CDR3 DNA sequence: TGTGCCGGCAGCGTAGGTTCGGCTAGCGGGAGGTACGAGCAGTACTTC. Amino acid sequence: CAGSVGSASGRYEQYF. Drawing the rest from reference TRBV9 and TRBJ2-7, the complete variable domain is DSGVTQTPKHLITATGQRVTLRCSPRSGDLSVYWYQQSLDQGLQFLIQYYNGEERAKGNILERFSAQQFPDLHSELNLSSLELGDSALYFCAGSVGSASGRYEQYFGPGTRLTVT.

This clonotype was seen many times. The rearrangement uses TRBV20-1 and TRBJ2-3; D is perhaps TRBD1 or TRBD2 (5 bases each). Between the trimmed V and J ends, which lost 3 bases and 6 bases, there was a span of 13 bases. Germline V gene data show CDR1 as DFQATT and CDR2 as SNEGSKA (reference sequence). This CDR3 is 13 amino acids long. CDR3 sequence reads: CSARSGPHDTQYF. CDR3 sequence (DNA): TGCAGTGCTAGGTCGGGACCACATGATACGCAGTATTTT.

This clonotype was picked up many times. V is TRBV3-1 and J is TRBJ2-7; 10 nucleotides line up with TRBD2. The CDR3 loop spans 16 amino acids. After removal of 1 base from V and 4 bases from J, the junction contained 7 bases not matched to a gene. Germline values: CDR1 LGHDT, CDR2 YNNKEL (reference sequence). The CDR3 DNA is TGTGCCAGCAGCCAAGTGCCAGCGGGAGGGGGGTACGAGCAGTACTTC. It yields the protein CASSQVPAGGGYEQYF.

This clonotype was observed many times. The chain uses TRBV14 and TRBJ2-3; D not resolved. The germline gives CDR1 SGHDN, CDR2 FVKESK. The CDR3 is 18 amino acids. The V end was cut by 0 bases, the J end by 0 bases, with 16 bases between. CDR3 nucleotide sequence: TGTGCCAGCAGCCAAGATCTTGGAGCACGGCAAAGCACAGATACGCAGTATTTT. Its protein is CASSQDLGARQSTDTQYF.

This clonotype came up many times. V usage is TRBV12-3 or TRBV12-4 and J usage is TRBJ2-5; 9 positions match TRBD2. The CDR3 consists of 16 residues. Unmatched junction bases numbered 12, after V lost 3 bases and J lost 7 bases. CDR3 coding DNA: TGTGCCAGCAGTTTCGCGGTTGGGGCGGGGGGGACGACCCAGTACTTC. The encoded protein is CASSFAVGAGGTTQYF.

This clonotype was observed a single time. This chain connects TRBV7-9 to TRBJ2-3, with D perhaps being TRBD1 or TRBD2 (6 bases each). Per the germline V gene, CDR1 is SEHNR and CDR2 is FQNEAQ (reference sequence). Trimming removed 11 bases from V and 3 bases from J, with 12 bases in between. This CDR3 region has 12 residues. The CDR3 spells CAGGGTTDTQYF. CDR3 DNA sequence: TGTGCCGGAGGGGGGACGACAGATACGCAGTATTTT.